Below are 7 T cell receptor beta chains sequenced from a single sample in a study of T cell responses to AZD1222 COVID-19 vaccine. Clones were sequenced by immunoSEQ multiplex PCR, and TCRdb holds only the in-frame ones, with some missing. This sample has some 170,000 clones, with about 88% found just once. The sample here was peripheral blood, taken on day 0 of AZD1222 vaccination. Receptors were obtained from an adult in good health.

This clone was seen more than once but under ten times. The chain couples TRBV9 to TRBJ2-3; D call uncertain. The CDR3 is 15 residues long. V was shortened by 4 bases and J by 0 bases, with 12 bases between the two germline ends. Germline V gene data show CDR1 as SGDLS and CDR2 as YYNGEE. The CDR3 region is CASSLEGLSTDTQYF. CDR3 coding DNA: TGTGCCAGCAGCCTCGAAGGCCTAAGCACAGATACGCAGTATTTT.

V gene TRBV6-5 combines with J gene TRBJ2-4; 7 bases line up with TRBD2. Per germline, CDR1 MNHEY and CDR2 SVGAGI. The CDR3 spans 13 residues. The V and J ends lost 6 bases and 6 bases, in that order; junction bases with no gene match: 5. The CDR3 sequence: CASRPGGGNIQYF. The CDR3 DNA reads as TGTGCCAGCAGGCCTGGGGGGGGAAACATTCAGTACTTC.

The rearrangement joins TRBV21-1 to TRBJ1-4; the table's D call, TRBD1, was not checked against the DNA. TRBV21-1 is annotated as a pseudogene. This CDR3 is built from 17 residues. The CDR3 DNA reads as TGTGCCAGCAGCACCCCGGGACAGGGAGGCACTAATGAAAAACTGTTTTTT. Its translation: CASSTPGQGGTNEKLFF.

The V gene is TRBV6-5, the J gene TRBJ1-5; the D is unclear. The germline V and J ends were trimmed by 2 bases and 0 bases, with 11 bases remaining between them. Germline V gene sequence: CDR1 MNHEY, CDR2 SVGAGI. This CDR3 has 16 amino acids. CDR3 in DNA: TGTGCCAGCAGTTACGGTGATCACTATAGCAATCAGCCCCAGCATTTT. It translates to CASSYGDHYSNQPQHF.

This chain joins TRBV7-2 and TRBJ1-6, with TRBD1 matching over 7 bases. With 4 bases clipped from V and 10 bases from J, the junction kept 10 bases outside the gene matches. From germline, CDR1 is SGHTA and CDR2 FQGNSA. The CDR3 sequence is 15 residues long. The CDR3 DNA reads as TGTGCCAGCAGCTCGTTTGGAGGGGGCGAATCACCCCTCCACTTT. Amino acid sequence: CASSSFGGGESPLHF.

V is TRBV19 and J is TRBJ2-2; the match to TRBD1 covers 10 bases. This CDR3 is built from 15 residues. The germline V gene has CDR1 LNHDA and CDR2 SQIVND (reference sequence). V lost 3 bases to trimming and J lost 6 bases; unmatched junction nucleotides: 4. CDR3 region: CASSMGTGVAGELFF. The CDR3 coding sequence is TGTGCCAGTAGTATGGGGACAGGGGTTGCCGGGGAGCTGTTTTTT.

V usage is TRBV7-2 and J usage is TRBJ2-3, with D perhaps TRBD1 or TRBD2 (5 bases each). Germline-derived CDR1 and CDR2 are SGHTA and FQGNSA. V was pared by 3 bases and J by 4 bases, with 11 bases between. The CDR3 runs 14 residues. CDR3 sequence reads: CASSFGGAADTQYF. The CDR3 nucleotides read TGTGCCAGCAGCTTTGGGGGAGCGGCAGATACGCAGTATTTT.